This TCR beta chain was observed in a study of beta chain features in type 1 diabetes. Cell sorting via CD45RO/CCR7/CD25/CD127/CD95/CD27 was performed to obtain CD4+ naive, central memory, regulatory and stem cell-like memory cells. About this clone itself: Antigen: not known.

Study conclusions and caveats: Shortening of TCRB CDR3s, moderate but significant, appeared in all four CD4+ subsets of Type 1 diabetes patients.

The CDR3 runs 17 residues. V trimming: 5 bases; J trimming: 6 bases; junction bases outside the gene matches: 12. Germline loops: CDR1 MDHEN, CDR2 SYDVKM. The whole isolated RNA underwent reverse transcription, so sequencing captured expressed TCRB transcripts. The protocol was immunoSEQ multiplex PCR, while the TCRdb copy is restricted to in-frame clones and leaves out a portion. The table lists roughly 250,000 clones, around 21% of them singletons. The sequence was obtained from a woman between 35 and 50 years old with type 1 diabetes. V gene TRBV28 combines with J gene TRBJ2-1; 11 bases agree with TRBD1. Sequenced sample: naive CD4+ T cells from blood. The CDR3 loop reads CASSAGQGERGRNEQFF. The CDR3 DNA reads as TGTGCCAGCAGTGCGGGACAGGGGGAGCGGGGCCGCAATGAGCAGTTCTTC.